This T cell receptor beta chain derives from a study of regulatory T cells in long-lasting Graves disease. About the study: It was over 5 years of antithyroid drugs, with positive TSH receptor antibodies, that meant persistent Graves' disease.

Study findings and constraints: Shared public clonotypes totalled about 2,600 in persistent patients, compared with over 800 in new patients.

This CDR3 contains 15 residues. Germline V gives CDR1 MGHDK, CDR2 SYGVNS. Trimming shortened V by 2 bases and J by 4 bases, and 14 bases separated the two germline ends. According to the study, TCR beta libraries were built with iRepertoire HTBI primers and CDR3-region Arm-PCR. TCRdb reanalysed the multiplex PCR reads using MiXCR and keeps one entry per CDR3 protein. The sample yields 500,000 to 800,000 distinct CDR3 sequences, approximately 31% seen once. A remark on this clonotype: The antigen is unknown.

Time point described: persistent/refractory GD, antithyroid drugs over 5 years with positive TRAb. The TCR library used RNA extracted from PBMCs. Graves' disease diagnosis was established per American Thyroid Association guidelines. In this cohort, patients came from an endocrinology department located in Xi'an, China. The chain recombines TRBV25-1 with TRBJ1-1; no clear D gene. Sequences were derived from peripheral blood mononuclear cells (PBMCs), sampled when the disease was refractory, from a patient treated with antithyroid drugs. This receptor was identified in a female donor with Graves disease. CDR3 bases: TGTGCCAGCAGTGAAAGGGTGGGGAGATCCACTGAAGCTTTCTTT. Protein: CASSERVGRSTEAFF.